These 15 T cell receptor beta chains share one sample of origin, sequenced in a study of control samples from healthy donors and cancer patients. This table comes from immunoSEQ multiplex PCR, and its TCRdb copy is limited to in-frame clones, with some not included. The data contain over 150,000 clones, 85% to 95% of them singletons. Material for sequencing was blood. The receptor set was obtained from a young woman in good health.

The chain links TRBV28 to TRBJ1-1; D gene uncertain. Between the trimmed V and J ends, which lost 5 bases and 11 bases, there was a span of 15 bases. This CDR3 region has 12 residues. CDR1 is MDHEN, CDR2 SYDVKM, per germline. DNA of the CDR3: TGTGCCAGCAGTACCCCTCCCAGCGGCGCTTTCTTT. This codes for CASSTPPSGAFF.

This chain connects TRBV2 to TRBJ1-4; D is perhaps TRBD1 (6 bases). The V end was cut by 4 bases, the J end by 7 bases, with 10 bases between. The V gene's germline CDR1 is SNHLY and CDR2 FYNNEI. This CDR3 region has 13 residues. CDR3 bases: TGTGCCAGCAGTGGGGCCAGGGGTGAAAAACTGTTTTTT. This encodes CASSGARGEKLFF.

CDR3 DNA sequence: TGCAGCGTTTGGTGGGCAGTCACCGGGGAGCTGTTTTTT. Protein sequence: CSVWWAVTGELFF. V is TRBV29-1 and J is TRBJ2-2, with D hard to call. Trimming removed 5 bases from V and 4 bases from J, with 11 bases in between. CDR1 SQVTM and CDR2 ANQGSEA come from the germline V gene. This CDR3 is 13 amino acids long.

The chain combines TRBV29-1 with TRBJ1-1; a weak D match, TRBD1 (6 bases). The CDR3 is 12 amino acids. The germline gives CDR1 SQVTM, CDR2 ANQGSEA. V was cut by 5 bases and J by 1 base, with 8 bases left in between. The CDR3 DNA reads TGCAGCGTTAAACAGGGGAACACTGAAGCTTTCTTT. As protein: CSVKQGNTEAFF.

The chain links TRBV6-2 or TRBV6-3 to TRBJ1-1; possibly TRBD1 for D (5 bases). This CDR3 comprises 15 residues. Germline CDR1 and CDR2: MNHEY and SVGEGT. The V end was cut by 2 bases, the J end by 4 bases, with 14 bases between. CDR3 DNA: TGTGCCAGCAGTTACCTCAGGGAGTTTGGCACTGAAGCTTTCTTT. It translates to CASSYLREFGTEAFF.

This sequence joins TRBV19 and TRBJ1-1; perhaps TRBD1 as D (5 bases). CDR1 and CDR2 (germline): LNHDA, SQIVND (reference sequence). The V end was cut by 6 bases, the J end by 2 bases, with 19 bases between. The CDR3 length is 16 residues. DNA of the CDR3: TGTGCCAGTAGGCTCGTAACAGGAGAATTAAACACTGAAGCTTTCTTT. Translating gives CASRLVTGELNTEAFF.

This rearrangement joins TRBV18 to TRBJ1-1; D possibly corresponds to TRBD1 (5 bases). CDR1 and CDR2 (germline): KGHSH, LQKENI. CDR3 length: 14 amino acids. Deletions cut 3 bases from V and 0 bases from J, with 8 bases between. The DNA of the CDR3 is TGTGCCAGCTCACCGGGGGTCCTGAACACTGAAGCTTTCTTT. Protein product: CASSPGVLNTEAFF.

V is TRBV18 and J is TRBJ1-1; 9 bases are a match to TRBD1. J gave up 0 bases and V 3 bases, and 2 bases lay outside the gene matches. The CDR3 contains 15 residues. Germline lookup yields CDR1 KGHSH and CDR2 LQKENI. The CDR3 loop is CASSPGQGMNTEAFF. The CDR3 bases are TGTGCCAGCTCACCGGGACAGGGAATGAACACTGAAGCTTTCTTT. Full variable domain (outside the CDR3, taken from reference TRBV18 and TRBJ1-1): NAGVMQNPRHLVRRRGQEARLRCSPMKGHSHVYWYRQLPEEGLKFMVYLQKENIIDESGMPKERFSAEFPKEGPSILRIQQVVRGDSAAYFCASSPGQGMNTEAFFGQGTRLTVV.

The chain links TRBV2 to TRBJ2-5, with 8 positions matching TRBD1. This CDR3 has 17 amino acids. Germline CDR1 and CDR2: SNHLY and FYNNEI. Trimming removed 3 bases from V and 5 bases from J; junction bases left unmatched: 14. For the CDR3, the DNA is TGTGCCAGCAGTGAGCTAGGGTCCCGACAGGGGAGGGAGACCCAGTACTTC. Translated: CASSELGSRQGRETQYF.

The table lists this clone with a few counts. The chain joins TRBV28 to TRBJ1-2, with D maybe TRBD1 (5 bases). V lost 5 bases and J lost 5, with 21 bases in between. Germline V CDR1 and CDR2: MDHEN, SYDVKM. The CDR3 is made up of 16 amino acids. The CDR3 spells CASSTAPQGVGYGYTF. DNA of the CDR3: TGTGCCAGCAGTACCGCGCCCCAGGGTGTGGGGTATGGCTACACCTTC.

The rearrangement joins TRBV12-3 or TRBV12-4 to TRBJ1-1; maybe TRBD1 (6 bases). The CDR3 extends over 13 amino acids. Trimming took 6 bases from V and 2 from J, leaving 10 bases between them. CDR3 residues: CASSRTANTEAFF. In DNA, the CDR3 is TGTGCCAGCAGCAGGACAGCCAACACTGAAGCTTTCTTT.

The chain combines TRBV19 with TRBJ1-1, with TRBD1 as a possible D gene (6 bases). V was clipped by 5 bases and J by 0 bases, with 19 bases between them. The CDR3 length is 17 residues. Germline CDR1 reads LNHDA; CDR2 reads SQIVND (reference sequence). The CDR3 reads CASSPNRARVLNTEAFF. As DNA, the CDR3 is TGTGCCAGTAGTCCCAACAGGGCCCGGGTTTTGAACACTGAAGCTTTCTTT.

In nucleotides, the CDR3 is TGTGCCAGCAGCTTTTTCGGGGACGCAGATACGCAGTATTTT. Its translation: CASSFFGDADTQYF. V is TRBV7-9 and J is TRBJ2-3; either TRBD1 or TRBD2 may fit D (5 bases each). The CDR3 extends over 14 amino acids. Germline V gives CDR1 SEHNR, CDR2 FQNEAQ (reference sequence). The V end was cut by 3 bases, the J end by 4 bases, with 11 bases between.

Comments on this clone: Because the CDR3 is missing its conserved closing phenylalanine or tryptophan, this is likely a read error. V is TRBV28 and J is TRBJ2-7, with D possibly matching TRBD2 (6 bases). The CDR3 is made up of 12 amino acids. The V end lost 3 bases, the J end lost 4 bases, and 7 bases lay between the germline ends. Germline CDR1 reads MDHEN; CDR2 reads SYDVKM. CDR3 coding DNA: TGTGCCAGCAGTTTGGGGAGGTACGAGCAGTACCTC. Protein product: CASSLGRYEQYL.

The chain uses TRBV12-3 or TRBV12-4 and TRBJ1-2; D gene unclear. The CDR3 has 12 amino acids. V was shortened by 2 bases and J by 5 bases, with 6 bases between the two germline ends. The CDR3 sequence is CASSLLGYGYTF. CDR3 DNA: TGTGCCAGCAGTTTACTTGGGTATGGCTACACCTTC.